This T cell receptor beta chain was found in a study of blood T cell repertoires in COVID-19. Across the study: Donors in the United States, Italy and Spain gave samples during acute or convalescent COVID-19. From T cells, B-cell-depleted T cells, or PBMCs came the material, which was cDNA or gDNA.

Germline lookup yields CDR1 MGHDK and CDR2 SYGVNS. The junction had 4 bases not matched to a gene; V was cut back by 3 bases and J by 3 bases. CDR3 length: 14 amino acids. In the source study's methods: The assay estimated nucleated cells by amplifying reference gene primers. Sequencing was performed with immunoSEQ multiplex PCR; in TCRdb, only in-frame clones are kept and a portion is missing. That table is the source of V, J and clone size, and D and trimming were worked out from the DNA. The sample shows fewer than 500,000 clones, roughly 90% of them seen only once. This clone has just one count. The sequence was collected from a woman aged 25 to 45 with acute or convalescent COVID-19. The rearrangement links TRBV25-1 to TRBJ2-7; 8 bases are a match to TRBD1. Specimen: peripheral blood. CDR3 DNA: TGTGCCAGCAGTGAGACAGGGGCCCGCTACGAGCAGTACTTC. It encodes CASSETGARYEQYF.